The rows below give T cell receptor beta chains drawn from one sample of a study of T cells expressing NK-cell markers. TCRdb derives one entry per CDR3 protein from the 5' RACE reads, leaving out DNA. Its table records some 190,000 distinct CDR3 sequences. Source material: blood T cells: a sorted CD56 or NKG2C T cell subset, CD4+ or CD8+ T cells, or bulk PBMC T cells (not recorded which). The receptors derive from a man between 18 and 69 years old in good health. Each CDR3 is given with its conserved first and last residue.

J gene,V gene,CDR3 protein
TRBJ2-1,TRBV29-1,CSVEVGEYEQFF
TRBJ1-2,TRBV3-1,CASTPEASANYGYTF
TRBJ1-4,TRBV7-9,CASSSIRGLNEKLFF
TRBJ2-1,TRBV27,CASSLLAGTTSPNEQFF
TRBJ1-1,TRBV4-2,CASSQGSTMNTEAFF
TRBJ2-1,TRBV20-1,CSANSGGAENEQFF
TRBJ1-2,TRBV12-3/TRBV12-4,CASSPLWTGGFPNYGYTF
TRBJ2-1,TRBV27,CASSSGSLQFF
TRBJ2-3,TRBV5-1,CASSSGLWVSTDTQYF
TRBJ1-2,TRBV20-1,CSAATSQDYGYTF
TRBJ2-5,TRBV2,CASSEQSGLAEETQYF
TRBJ2-5,TRBV2,CASTLTSAGFVAQYF
TRBJ1-2,TRBV5-1,CASKTGTSANYGYTF
TRBJ2-2,TRBV7-3,CASTPQINTGELFF
TRBJ2-7,TRBV3-1,CASSLHSSDRASYEQYF
TRBJ2-3,TRBV5-5,CASSLARRIVGTDTQYF
TRBJ2-2,TRBV30,CAWRLAGVFTGELFF
TRBJ1-2,TRBV29-1,CSVDRALNQHYGYTF
TRBJ1-1,TRBV20-1,CSARDPRMTEAFF
TRBJ1-1,TRBV7-8,CASSLELWQGARNTEAFF
TRBJ1-3,TRBV5-1,CASSEQPRDSPSGNTIYF
TRBJ2-2,TRBV12-5,CASGPLEGGYTGELFF
TRBJ2-3,TRBV7-6,CASTTSGYTDTQYF
TRBJ2-7,TRBV5-5,CASSWEDEQYF
TRBJ2-2,TRBV12-2,CASRLLPPGNTGELFF
TRBJ2-7,TRBV7-2,CASSLATHSEQYF
TRBJ2-5,TRBV29-1,CSVEGGGVGPPGETQYF
TRBJ2-5,TRBV6-5,CASSYSPGQETQYF
TRBJ1-6,TRBV2,CASSEGRRPGTGSSPLHF
TRBJ1-2,TRBV24-1,CATSDSQGPGGGYTF
TRBJ2-7,TRBV5-1,CASSLGGEYKEQYF
TRBJ2-3,TRBV6-1,CASSERTSGKRTDTQYF
TRBJ2-5,TRBV12-3/TRBV12-4,CASSLFRGGPMETQYF
TRBJ1-1,TRBV28,CASSFGLVEAFF
TRBJ1-1,TRBV20-1,CSARDLQGWNTEAFF
TRBJ2-2,TRBV20-1,CSARDNTGELFF
TRBJ1-2,TRBV30,CAWSYKVSGYTF
TRBJ2-7,TRBV5-1,CASSLNRGLAYEQYF
TRBJ2-5,TRBV4-1,CASSQVTGEETQYF
TRBJ2-3,TRBV10-3,CAISSGTGTDTQYF
TRBJ1-2,TRBV12-3/TRBV12-4,CASSFGSSNYGYTF
TRBJ2-3,TRBV14,CASTGTGGLRDTQYF
TRBJ1-1,TRBV6-5,CASTKYTDVWEGSTEAFF
TRBJ2-2,TRBV12-3/TRBV12-4,CASTFKMAGTNTGELFF
TRBJ2-7,TRBV15,CATSSTVDFYEQYF
TRBJ1-2,TRBV2,CASRGEAALANYGYTF
TRBJ1-2,TRBV6-5,CASSYSGTGGSYGYTF
TRBJ1-2,TRBV7-9,CASRTEPPDGYGYTF
TRBJ1-4,TRBV7-9,CASTPVRSDEKLFF
TRBJ1-6,TRBV12-5,CASGPGQGANSPLHF
TRBJ2-2,TRBV19,CASSIYPGLANTGELFF
TRBJ2-5,TRBV5-6,CASSLGLADWLETQYF